This T cell receptor (beta chain) appears in the sequencing data of a study of persistence of HIV-infected CD4 T cells. CDR1 is LGHNA and CDR2 is YSLEER in the germline V gene. The CDR3 extends over 16 amino acids. Between the trimmed V and J ends, which lost 0 bases and 0 bases, there was a span of 9 bases. General observations from the study: TCRbeta richness was lower in CMV- and Gag-responding cells than in anti-CD3/anti-CD28-responding cells.

The immunoSEQ assay was version 4, run in survey mode. TCRdb's copy holds only in-frame clones and misses some; the assay was immunoSEQ multiplex PCR. The sample lists over 40,000 clones, approximately 80% occurring once. Points on this clone: Its antigen is as yet unknown.

Cells were stimulated with overlapping HIV-1 Gag 15-mer peptides. Memory cells lacking CD40L and CD69 with high CD45RO were sorted. CD4+ T cell counts exceeded 400 cells/uL; CMV serology was positive. This clonotype was obtained from an adult man with HIV who was CMV-seropositive. The specimen comprised CD4+ T cells sorted from PBMCs after approximately 19-hour stimulation, sampled from a patient who received antiretroviral therapy. The chain links TRBV4-3 to TRBJ2-4; D is unclear. In nucleotides, the CDR3 is TGCGCCAGCAGCCAAGACCGGGCTCTAGCCAAAAACATTCAGTACTTC. Its protein is CASSQDRALAKNIQYF.